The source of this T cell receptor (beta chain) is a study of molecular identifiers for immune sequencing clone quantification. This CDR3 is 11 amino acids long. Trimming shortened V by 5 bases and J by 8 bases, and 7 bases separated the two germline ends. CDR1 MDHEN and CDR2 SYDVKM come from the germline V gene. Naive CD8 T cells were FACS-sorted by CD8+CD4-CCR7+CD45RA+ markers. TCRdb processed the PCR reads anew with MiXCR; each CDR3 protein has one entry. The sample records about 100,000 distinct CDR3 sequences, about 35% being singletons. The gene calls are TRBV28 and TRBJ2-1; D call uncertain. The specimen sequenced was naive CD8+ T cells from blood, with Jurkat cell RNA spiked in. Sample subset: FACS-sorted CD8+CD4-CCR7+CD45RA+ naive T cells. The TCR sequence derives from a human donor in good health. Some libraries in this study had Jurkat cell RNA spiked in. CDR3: CASSRMDEQFF. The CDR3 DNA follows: TGTGCCAGCAGTCGGATGGATGAGCAGTTCTTC.